The entry below describes one TCR beta chain. The sample comes from a study of blood T cell repertoires in COVID-19. Across the study: Samples came from the United States, Italy and Spain, spanning acute and convalescent COVID-19. PBMCs, B-cell-depleted T cells, or T cells were the source of the cDNA or gDNA that made up the material.

Original analysis: Amplifying reference gene primers gave estimates of nucleated cell counts. The data were produced by immunoSEQ multiplex PCR, yet TCRdb's version contains in-frame clones alone and is incomplete. V and J calls and clone size are as listed in that table; D and trimming were resolved from the DNA. The table shows 55,000 to 80,000 clones, with around four fifths occurring only once. Sequencing was carried out using peripheral blood. This sequence originates from a man aged 50-59 years with active COVID-19.

DNA for the CDR3: TGTGCCACCAGCTGGACTAGGCGAGAGACCCAGTACTTC. It encodes CATSWTRRETQYF. This chain joins TRBV15 and TRBJ2-5; TRBD2 aligns across 7 bases. The length of the CDR3 is 13 residues. V lost 5 bases to trimming and J lost 4 bases; unmatched junction nucleotides: 4. CDR1 and CDR2 (germline): LNHNV, YYDKDF (reference sequence).